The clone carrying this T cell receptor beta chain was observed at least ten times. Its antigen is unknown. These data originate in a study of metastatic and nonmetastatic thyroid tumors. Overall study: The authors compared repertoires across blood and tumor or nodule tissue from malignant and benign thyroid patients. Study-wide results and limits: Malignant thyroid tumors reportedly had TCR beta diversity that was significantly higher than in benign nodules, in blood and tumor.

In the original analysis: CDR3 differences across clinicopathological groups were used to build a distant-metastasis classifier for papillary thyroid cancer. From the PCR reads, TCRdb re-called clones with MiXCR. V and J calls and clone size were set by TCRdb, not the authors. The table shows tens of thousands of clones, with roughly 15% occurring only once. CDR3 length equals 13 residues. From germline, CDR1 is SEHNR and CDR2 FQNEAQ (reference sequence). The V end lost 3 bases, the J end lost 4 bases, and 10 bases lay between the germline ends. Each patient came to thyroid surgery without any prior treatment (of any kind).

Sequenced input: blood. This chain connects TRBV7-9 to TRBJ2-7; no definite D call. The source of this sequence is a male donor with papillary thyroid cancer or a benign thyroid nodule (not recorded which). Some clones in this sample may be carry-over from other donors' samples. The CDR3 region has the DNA TGTGCCAGCAGCTTCCCTGGCGAGTACGAGCAGTACTTC. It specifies CASSFPGEYEQYF. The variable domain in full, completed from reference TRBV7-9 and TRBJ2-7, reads DTGVSQNPRHKITKRGQNVTFRCDPISEHNRLYWYRQTLGQGPEFLTYFQNEAQLEKSRLLSDRFSAERPKGSFSTLEIQRTEQGDSAMYLCASSFPGEYEQYFGPGTRLTVT.